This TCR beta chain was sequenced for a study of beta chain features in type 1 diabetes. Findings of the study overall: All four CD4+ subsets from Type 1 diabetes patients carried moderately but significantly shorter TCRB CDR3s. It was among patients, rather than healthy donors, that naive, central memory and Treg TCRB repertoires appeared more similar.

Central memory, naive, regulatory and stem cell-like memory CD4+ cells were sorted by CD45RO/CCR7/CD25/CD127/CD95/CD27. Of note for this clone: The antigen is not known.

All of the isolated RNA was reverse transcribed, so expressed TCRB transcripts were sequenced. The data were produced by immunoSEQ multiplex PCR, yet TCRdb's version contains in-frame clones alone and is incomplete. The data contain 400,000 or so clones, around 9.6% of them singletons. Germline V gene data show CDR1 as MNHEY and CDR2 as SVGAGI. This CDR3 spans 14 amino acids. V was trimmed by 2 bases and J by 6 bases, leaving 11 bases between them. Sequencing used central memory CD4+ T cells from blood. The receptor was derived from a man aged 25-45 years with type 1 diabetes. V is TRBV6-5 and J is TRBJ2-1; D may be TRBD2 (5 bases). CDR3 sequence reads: CASSYDGEANEQFF. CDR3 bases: TGTGCCAGCAGTTACGACGGGGAAGCCAATGAGCAGTTCTTC.